The sequence of this T cell receptor (beta chain) was determined in a study of T cell changes during pregnancy in multiple sclerosis. TCRdb's table, derived via immunoSEQ multiplex PCR, lists solely in-frame clones and lacks some. This table holds approximately 25,000 clones, 85% to 90% found once. The length of the CDR3 is 14 residues. The ends were cut back, 3 bases at V and 6 bases at J, with 16 bases in the middle. Germline CDR1 reads SGDLS; CDR2 reads YYNGEE. This chain links TRBV9 with TRBJ2-7, with D possibly TRBD2 on 6 matching bases. This specimen consisted of CD4+ T cells from peripheral blood mononuclear cells, obtained in the first trimester of pregnancy. This receptor was obtained from a female donor in good health, enrolled as a control in a pregnancy study. This CDR3 reads CASSASGTPGEQYF. The CDR3 DNA reads TGTGCCAGCAGCGCCTCAGGGACTCCTGGCGAGCAGTACTTC. The full variable domain, rest sourced from reference TRBV9 and TRBJ2-7, is DSGVTQTPKHLITATGQRVTLRCSPRSGDLSVYWYQQSLDQGLQFLIQYYNGEERAKGNILERFSAQQFPDLHSELNLSSLELGDSALYFCASSASGTPGEQYFGPGTRLTVT.